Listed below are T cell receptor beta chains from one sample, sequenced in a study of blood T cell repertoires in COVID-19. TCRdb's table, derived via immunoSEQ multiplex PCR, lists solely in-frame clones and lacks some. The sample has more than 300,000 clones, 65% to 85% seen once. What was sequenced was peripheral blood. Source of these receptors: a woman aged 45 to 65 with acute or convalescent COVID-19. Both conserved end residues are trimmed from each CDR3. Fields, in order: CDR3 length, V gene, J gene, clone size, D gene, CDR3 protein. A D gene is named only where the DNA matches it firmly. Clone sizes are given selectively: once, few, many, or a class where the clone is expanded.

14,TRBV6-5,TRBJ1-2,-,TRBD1,ASSYLGTETYYGYT
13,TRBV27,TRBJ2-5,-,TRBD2,ASSRTSGRLATQY
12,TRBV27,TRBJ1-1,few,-,ASSLSPDSLKAF
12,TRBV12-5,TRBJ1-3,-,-,ASGSRISGNTIY
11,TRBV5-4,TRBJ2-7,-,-,ASSYQGFHEQY
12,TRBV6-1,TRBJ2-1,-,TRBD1,ASSEGTGQGEQF
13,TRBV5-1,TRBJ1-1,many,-,ASSLRTAMNTEAF
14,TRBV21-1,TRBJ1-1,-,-,ASSAQGATGNTEAF
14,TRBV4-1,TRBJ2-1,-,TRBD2,ASSIRSGLNQYEQF
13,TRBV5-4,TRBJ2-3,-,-,ASSPRGGDTDTQY
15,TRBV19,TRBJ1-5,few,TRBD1,ASSPTGTAYSNQPQH
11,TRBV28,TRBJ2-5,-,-,ASSSGAGGTQY
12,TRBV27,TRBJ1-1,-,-,ASSLFRGNTEAF
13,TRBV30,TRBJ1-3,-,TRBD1,ASETGWPSGNTIY
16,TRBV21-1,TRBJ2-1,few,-,ASSTPGLAASLRNEQF
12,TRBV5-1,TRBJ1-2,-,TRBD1,ASNPGGGNYGYT
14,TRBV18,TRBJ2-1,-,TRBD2,ASSLLLAGGGNEQF
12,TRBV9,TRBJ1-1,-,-,ASSVAGRNTEAF
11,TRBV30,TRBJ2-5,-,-,AWSRSAQETQY
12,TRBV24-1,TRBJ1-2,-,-,ATSDATGPYGYT
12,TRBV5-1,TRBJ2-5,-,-,ASRTIDSQETQY
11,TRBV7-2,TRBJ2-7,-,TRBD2,ASSYTSDDEQY
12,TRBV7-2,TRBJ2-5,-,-,ASSLQQGRETQY
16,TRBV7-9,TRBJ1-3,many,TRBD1,ASSPGTGFPSSGNTIY
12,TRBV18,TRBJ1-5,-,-,ASSPPGDNQPQH
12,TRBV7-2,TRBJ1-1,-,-,ASSLEHLNTEAF
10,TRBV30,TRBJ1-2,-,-,AWSSVNYGYT
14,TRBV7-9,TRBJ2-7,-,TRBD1,ASSLGGGRGLREQY
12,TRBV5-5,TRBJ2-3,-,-,ASSLVRSTDTQY
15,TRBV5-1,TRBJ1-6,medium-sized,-,ASSLEGTTAYNSPLH
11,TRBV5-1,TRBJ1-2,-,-,ASSLVENYGYT
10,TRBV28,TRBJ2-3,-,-,ASSSNTDTQY
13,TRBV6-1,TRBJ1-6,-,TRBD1,ASSDTRDSHSPLH
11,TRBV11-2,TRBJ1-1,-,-,ASSLVGNTEAF